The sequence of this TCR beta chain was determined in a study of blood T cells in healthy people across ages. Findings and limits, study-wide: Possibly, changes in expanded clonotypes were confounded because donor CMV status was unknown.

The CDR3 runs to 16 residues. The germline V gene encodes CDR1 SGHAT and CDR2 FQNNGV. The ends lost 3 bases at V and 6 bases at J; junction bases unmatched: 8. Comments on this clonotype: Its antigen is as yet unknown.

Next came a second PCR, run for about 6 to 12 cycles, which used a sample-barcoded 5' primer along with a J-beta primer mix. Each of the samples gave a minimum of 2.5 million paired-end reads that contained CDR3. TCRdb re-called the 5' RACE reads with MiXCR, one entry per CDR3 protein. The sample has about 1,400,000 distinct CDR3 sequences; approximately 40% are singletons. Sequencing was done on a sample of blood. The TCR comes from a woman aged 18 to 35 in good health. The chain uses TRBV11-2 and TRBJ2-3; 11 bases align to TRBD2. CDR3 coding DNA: TGTGCCAGCAGCTTGGATAGCGGGAGGGCCCAGGATACGCAGTATTTT. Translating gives CASSLDSGRAQDTQYF.